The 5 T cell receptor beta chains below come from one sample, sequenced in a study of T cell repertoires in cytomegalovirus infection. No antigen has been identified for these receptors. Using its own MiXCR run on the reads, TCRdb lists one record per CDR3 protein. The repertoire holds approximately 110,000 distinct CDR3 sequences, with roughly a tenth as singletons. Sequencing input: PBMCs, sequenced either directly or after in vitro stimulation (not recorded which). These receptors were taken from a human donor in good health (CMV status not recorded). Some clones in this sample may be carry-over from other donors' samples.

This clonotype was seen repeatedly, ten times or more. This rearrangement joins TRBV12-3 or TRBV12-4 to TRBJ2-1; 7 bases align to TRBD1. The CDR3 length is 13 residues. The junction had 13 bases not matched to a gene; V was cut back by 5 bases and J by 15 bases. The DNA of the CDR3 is TGTGCCAGCAGTGCACAAGGGGGCTTGGGATCGTTCTTC. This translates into CASSAQGGLGSFF.

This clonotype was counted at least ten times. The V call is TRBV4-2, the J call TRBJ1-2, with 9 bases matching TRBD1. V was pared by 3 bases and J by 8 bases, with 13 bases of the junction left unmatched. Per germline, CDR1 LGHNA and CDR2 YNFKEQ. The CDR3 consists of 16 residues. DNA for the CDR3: TGTGCCAGCAGCCACGATTTACCAGGGACAGGGCAAGGCTACACCTTC. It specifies CASSHDLPGTGQGYTF.

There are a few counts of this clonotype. DNA for the CDR3: TGTGCCAGCAGCTTCGGACTAGCGGGAGGGCCGTGGGATACGCAGTATTTT. As protein: CASSFGLAGGPWDTQYF. The chain couples TRBV5-6 to TRBJ2-3, with 15 bases fitting TRBD2. V was clipped by 2 bases and J by 6 bases; unmatched bases: 7. Germline V gives CDR1 SGHDT, CDR2 YYEEEE. CDR3 length equals 17 residues.

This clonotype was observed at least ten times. The CDR3 loop reads CAISETGNTEAFF. CDR3 sequence (DNA): TGTGCCATCAGTGAGACAGGGAACACTGAAGCTTTCTTT. V is TRBV10-3 and J is TRBJ1-1, with D possibly being TRBD1 (5 bases). The V gene's germline CDR1 is ENHRY and CDR2 SYGVKD. Trimming left V 2 bases short and J 1 base short, with 5 bases between. This CDR3 is built from 13 residues.

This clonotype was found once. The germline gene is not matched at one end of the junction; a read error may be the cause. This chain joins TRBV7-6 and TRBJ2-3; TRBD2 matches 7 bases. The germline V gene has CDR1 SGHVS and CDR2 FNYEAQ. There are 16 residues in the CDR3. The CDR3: CPSRSSGLWGKNTQYF. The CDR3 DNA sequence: TGTCCCAGCCGCTCCTCGGGACTATGGGGCAAAAACACGCAGTATTTT.